What follows are 7 T cell receptor beta chains derived from one specimen sequenced in a study of blood T cell repertoires in COVID-19. Only in-frame clones appear in the TCRdb table, and some are missing; sequencing was by immunoSEQ multiplex PCR. The sample carries about 67,000 clones, about 87% recorded once. Sequenced input: peripheral blood. These receptor sequences come from a man aged 45 to 65 with active COVID-19.

This chain connects TRBV25-1 to TRBJ1-3; 8 nucleotides agree with TRBD1. V was pared by 6 bases and J by 3 bases, with 7 bases of the junction left unmatched. The CDR3 consists of 15 residues. Germline V lookup: CDR1 MGHDK, CDR2 SYGVNS. The CDR3 DNA reads as TGTGCCAGCAGCGTAAACAGGGGGGGTGGAAACACCATATATTTT. Its translation is CASSVNRGGGNTIYF.

This sequence joins TRBV28 and TRBJ1-2, with 7 bases fitting TRBD1. J gave up 3 bases and V 5 bases, and 6 bases lay outside the gene matches. The germline CDR1 and CDR2 sequences are MDHEN and SYDVKM. The CDR3 has 14 amino acids. CDR3 DNA: TGTGCCAGCAGTCCTGGCGGGACAGACTATGGCTACACCTTC. This gives the protein CASSPGGTDYGYTF.

The J gene is TRBJ1-6, the V gene TRBV14; 7 bases are a match to TRBD1. Trimming at V came to 6 bases and at J to 0 bases, leaving 2 bases not matched to a gene. Per the germline V gene, CDR1 is SGHDN and CDR2 is FVKESK. The CDR3 is made up of 15 amino acids. CDR3 DNA sequence: TGTGCCAGCAGACAGGGGAGCTCCTATAATTCACCCCTCCACTTT. The encoded protein is CASRQGSSYNSPLHF.

The chain carries TRBV5-4 and TRBJ2-3; the D gene is possibly TRBD1 (5 bases). The CDR3 loop spans 14 amino acids. Germline V gene data show CDR1 as SGHNT and CDR2 as YYREEE (reference sequence). Trimming stripped 3 bases from V and 4 bases from J, with 12 bases between. The CDR3 DNA reads TGTGCCAGCAGCTCCCCAGGGCTAGCAGATACGCAGTATTTT. Translating it yields CASSSPGLADTQYF. The full variable domain, in which reference TRBV5-4 and TRBJ2-3 provide the parts outside the CDR3, is ETGVTQSPTHLIKTRGQQVTLRCSSQSGHNTVSWYQQALGQGPQFIFQYYREEENGRGNFPPRFSGLQFPNYSSELNVNALELDDSALYLCASSSPGLADTQYFGPGTRLTVL.

The chain links TRBV12-3 or TRBV12-4 to TRBJ2-1, with D possibly matching TRBD2 (5 bases). The CDR3 consists of 12 residues. The V and J ends lost 4 bases and 12 bases respectively, with 13 bases between them. CDR3 sequence: CASSSPEAAQFF. The CDR3 region has the DNA TGTGCCAGCAGTTCCCCGGAGGCGGCGCAGTTCTTC.

The chain employs TRBV2 and TRBJ2-1; 9 bases line up with TRBD2. The CDR3 has 13 residues. J lost 10 bases, V lost 7 bases, and 8 bases had no gene match. Germline-derived CDR1 and CDR2 are SNHLY and FYNNEI. The CDR3 region is CASNPSGVGEQFF. The CDR3 DNA follows: TGTGCCAGCAACCCTAGCGGGGTAGGCGAGCAGTTCTTC.

CDR3: CASKGTGVGKLFF. The CDR3 DNA follows: TGTGCCAGCAAGGGGACAGGAGTCGGAAAACTGTTTTTT. The rearrangement joins TRBV27 to TRBJ1-4; 8 positions match TRBD1. Germline V gene data show CDR1 as MNHEY and CDR2 as SMNVEV (reference sequence). J gave up 10 bases and V 7 bases, and 8 bases lay outside the gene matches. The length of the CDR3 is 13 residues.